Given below is one T cell receptor beta chain in context. Its antigen is not known. The data are from a study of T cell repertoires in cytomegalovirus infection. Background on the study: Recently identified HLA-C-restricted CMV epitopes were used, and well-studied HLA-B-restricted CMV epitopes were used as well. Study results and limitations: It was HLA-C-restricted CMV-specific TCR beta clonotypes that dominated the response ex vivo.

The CDR3 sequence is 17 residues long. Germline lookup yields CDR1 MNHEY and CDR2 SVGAGI. After removal of 7 bases from V and 4 bases from J, the junction contained 7 bases not matched to a gene. TCRdb processed the reads anew with MiXCR; each CDR3 protein has one entry. This table holds fewer than 950,000 distinct CDR3 sequences, around a third found once. The chain is built from TRBV6-5 and TRBJ2-2, with 15 bases lining up with TRBD2. This material consisted of cultured CD8+ T cells from PBMCs, taken from culture after CMV antigen stimulation. This sequence was found in a human donor in good health (CMV status not recorded). Some clones in this sample may be carry-over from other donors' samples. The CDR3 nucleotides read TGTGCCAGCATTCCCGGACTAGCGGGGGGGCGCACCGGGGAGCTGTTTTTT. This gives the protein CASIPGLAGGRTGELFF.